This T cell receptor beta chain was recorded in a study of persistence of HIV-infected CD4 T cells. Overlapping HIV-1 Gag 15-mer peptides at about 1 ug per peptide per mL were used. Sorting selected CD4+ T cells upregulating both CD40 ligand and CD69. The immunoSEQ assay was version 4, run in survey mode. Measured with immunoSEQ multiplex PCR; TCRdb has only the in-frame clones, and not every one. Of under 40,000 clones listed, roughly 70% are singletons. Concerning this clone: What it binds is not known.

The CDR3 sequence is 16 residues long. Unmatched junction bases numbered 8, after V lost 8 bases and J lost 2 bases. Germline loops: CDR1 MDHEN, CDR2 SYDVKM. The material was CD4+ T cells sorted from PBMCs after approximately 19-hour stimulation, obtained from a patient who received antiretroviral therapy. The chain recombines TRBV28 with TRBJ1-4, with TRBD1 identical over 10 bases. This receptor was obtained from an adult man with HIV who was CMV-seropositive. The CDR3 reads CASLKTGGSTNEKLFF. The CDR3 bases are TGTGCCAGCCTTAAGACAGGGGGCTCCACTAATGAAAAACTGTTTTTT.